This T cell receptor beta chain was observed in a study of T cells after yellow fever vaccination (dated by TCRdb to the late 2010s). With regard to the full study: Libraries from fractions with low cell numbers were prepared with the SMART-Seq v4 Ultra Low Input RNA kit. To follow T-cell clones before and after both primary and booster YFV17D yellow fever vaccination, bulk TCR alpha and beta repertoires underwent longitudinal sequencing. Two healthy male donors made up the cohort, one aged 18 to 30 years and the other aged 30 to 39 years. Blood was drawn at multiple timepoints before and after primary and secondary immunization, with bulk PBMC replicates and cell subsets isolated.

What the authors observed across the whole study: Compared with the primary T-cell response, the secondary T-cell response was faster but weaker, reaching its peak on day 5 rather than on day 15. Because abundant contaminating clonotypes from the bulk population could be contained in FACS-sorted repertoires, computational filtering was required. Most clones expanded after primary vaccination were re-detected after the booster (around 96% of CD4 and around nine tenths of CD8), suggesting broad memory maintenance. A small share of clonotypes was detected in both CD4 and CD8 compartments, with the overlap likely arising from convergent recombination. Only two donors were included in the study, so the extent to which the findings can be generalized is limited.

The meaning of the sample's treatment or condition label: live attenuated yellow fever vaccine strain. A standard Ficoll-Paque protocol was used to isolate PBMCs from peripheral blood. Dynabeads CD4 and CD8 positive selection kits were used to isolate CD4 and CD8 T-cell fractions. TriZol was used to extract RNA from bulk PBMCs, CD4 and CD8 fractions, and dextramer-positive and dextramer-negative fractions. Ten or more counts support this clonotype. Which antigen it targets is not known. No much larger clone exists at a distance of one base, and base qualities are not known. Synthesis of TCR cDNA relied on 5'RACE template switching, a step that introduced a universal primer site along with unique molecular identifiers. Priming for cDNA synthesis came from both the TCR alpha and TCR beta constant segments. Two PCR steps were used to amplify libraries, with sample barcodes and sequencing adapters being added in the second step. Sequencing of the libraries was done on either Illumina HiSeq 2500 (2x100 bp) or NovaSeq (2x150 bp). The original methods were these. MIGEC was used to demultiplex reads and collapse the reads into UMI consensus sequences, and MiXCR was used for V(D)J alignment. Vaccine-responding clonotypes were defined with edgeR using replicate PBMC samples, requiring FDR below 0.01 and a log2 fold change above 5 up to day 15. Each bulk clonotype was labeled CD4 or CD8 based on which sequenced repertoire, CD4 or CD8, contained the clonotype at higher abundance. Clones were called with MiXCR by TCRdb after fastp trimmed the public reads at Q25, and only in-frame beta chains were retained. Each entry is one CDR3 protein sequence, shown with its most common DNA and genes. For this entry, the V and J calls and clone size follow TCRdb and not the study's own pipeline. This sample comprises 200,000 to 250,000 distinct CDR3 sequences, roughly 7.2% of them detected only once. The ten largest clonotypes hold over 0.65% of the sample.

This TCR came from a man in his thirties or forties who received the YFV17D yellow fever vaccine. This specimen consisted of CD4+ T cells sorted from PBMCs, obtained 15 days after the yellow fever booster vaccination.

The DNA sequence is as follows: TGTGCCAGCAGCAACCCGGGCCTTGGGAAGGAGTACTTC. This yields the protein CASSNPGLGKEYF. The chain employs TRBV7-9 and TRBJ2-7, with the D gene not clear enough to name. The trim is 5 bases for V and 11 bases for J, with a gap of 19 bases between the germline ends. From the germline V gene (reference sequence), CDR1 is SEHNR and CDR2 is FQNEAQ. The CDR3 goes from the cysteine to the phenylalanine over 13 residues. The sequence is cut down to CDR3 DNA, 39 bases in frame from base 1. Full variable domain (CDR3 extended with the reference TRBV7-9 and TRBJ2-7 proteins): DTGVSQNPRHKITKRGQNVTFRCDPISEHNRLYWYRQTLGQGPEFLTYFQNEAQLEKSRLLSDRFSAERPKGSFSTLEIQRTEQGDSAMYLCASSNPGLGKEYFGPGTRLTVT.